The rows below give T cell receptor beta chains drawn from one sample of a study of shared T cell receptors in the human thymus. Some clones are missing from TCRdb's copy, which holds only in-frame ones; the method was immunoSEQ multiplex PCR. The sample holds around 730,000 clones, approximately 83% seen once. These data were also reused for a study on human thymus T cells.

The sequencing input was thymocytes. The receptors here all came from a girl under two years old with a congenital heart defect. Both conserved end residues are part of each CDR3. The D gene is left open where the match is weak. Size is stated for part of the rows, as once, few or many counts, or as a class when the clone is expanded.

clone_size	d_call	j_call	v_call	cdr3_aa	cdr3_nt
once	TRBD1	TRBJ1-2	TRBV5-6	CASSPTGFGHGYTF	TGTGCCAGCAGCCCGACAGGGTTTGGGCATGGCTACACCTTC
.	TRBD2	TRBJ2-3	TRBV30	CACRTPGLAAAYTQYF	TGTGCCTGCCGAACACCGGGACTAGCGGCCGCGTATACGCAGTATTTT
.	TRBD1	TRBJ1-2	TRBV6-6	CASSGTGDNGYTF	TGTGCCAGCAGTGGTACAGGGGATAATGGCTACACCTTC
.	.	TRBJ1-6	TRBV28	CASSPSLGPYNSPLHF	TGTGCCAGCAGTCCGTCCCTTGGCCCCTATAATTCACCCCTCCACTTT
.	.	TRBJ1-6	TRBV19	CASKGAKSSYNSPLHF	TGTGCCAGTAAAGGGGCGAAGAGCTCCTATAATTCACCCCTCCACTTT
.	.	TRBJ1-2	TRBV7-9	CASSPQAQPHYGYTF	TGTGCCAGCAGCCCCCAGGCGCAGCCCCACTATGGCTACACCTTC
.	.	TRBJ1-2	TRBV7-2	CASSLTDSMKVGYTF	TGTGCCAGCAGCTTAACCGACAGCATGAAAGTAGGCTACACCTTC
once	TRBD1	TRBJ2-4	TRBV28	CASSSQGAIQYF	TGTGCCAGCAGCTCACAGGGGGCCATTCAGTACTTC
.	.	TRBJ1-2	TRBV6-5	CATRGGDKPNYGYTF	TGTGCCACCCGGGGGGGGGACAAACCTAACTATGGCTACACCTTC
once	.	TRBJ1-2	TRBV18	CASSPRVRSYTF	TGTGCCAGCTCACCACGTGTGAGGTCTTACACCTTC
.	.	TRBJ1-1	TRBV7-2	CASSLAGDFIPLNTEAFF	TGTGCCAGCAGCTTAGCGGGGGACTTCATCCCCTTGAACACTGAAGCTTTCTTT
.	.	TRBJ2-5	TRBV5-1	CASSLAMGTPRVQETQYF	TGCGCCAGCAGCTTGGCCATGGGAACCCCCAGGGTGCAAGAGACCCAGTACTTC
.	.	TRBJ2-2	TRBV9	CASSAHRAVTGELFF	TGTGCCAGCAGCGCGCACAGAGCCGTGACCGGGGAGCTGTTTTTT
.	TRBD1	TRBJ1-2	TRBV15	CATSSPPGQGATYNYGYTF	TGTGCCACCAGCAGTCCCCCGGGACAGGGGGCCACCTATAACTATGGCTACACCTTC
.	.	TRBJ2-2	TRBV4-2	CASSQLGLQQGTTGELFF	TGTGCCAGCAGCCAGCTGGGCCTCCAGCAGGGCACCACCGGGGAGCTGTTTTTT
.	TRBD1	TRBJ1-3	TRBV7-2	CASSFWTGVGNTIYF	TGTGCCAGCAGCTTCTGGACAGGGGTCGGAAACACCATATATTTT
.	.	TRBJ1-2	TRBV27	CASSLGGAGYGYTF	TGTGCCAGCAGTTTAGGGGGGGCGGGTTATGGCTACACCTTC
few	TRBD1	TRBJ1-6	TRBV5-1	CASSLAGGNSPLHF	TGCGCCAGCAGCTTGGCAGGGGGCAATTCACCCCTCCACTTT
once	.	TRBJ1-1	TRBV5-6	CASSSRVQGTGMNTEAFF	TGTGCCAGCAGCTCACGCGTCCAGGGGACGGGGATGAACACTGAAGCTTTCTTT
few	TRBD2	TRBJ2-1	TRBV27	CASSLYVGGGLGPYNEQFF	TGTGCCAGCAGTTTATATGTCGGCGGGGGGCTAGGCCCTTACAATGAGCAGTTCTTC
.	.	TRBJ1-1	TRBV30	CAWSDGGARKAFF	TGTGCCTGGAGCGACGGGGGGGCCAGAAAAGCTTTCTTT
.	.	TRBJ1-1	TRBV2	CASSHQQGNTEAFF	TGTGCCAGCTCTCACCAACAGGGCAACACTGAAGCTTTCTTT
.	.	TRBJ2-1	TRBV20-1	CSALSRNEQFF	TGCAGTGCTCTCTCCAGAAATGAGCAGTTCTTC
.	TRBD1	TRBJ1-1	TRBV5-4	CASSSPDRGTEAFF	TGTGCCAGCAGCTCCCCGGACAGGGGCACTGAAGCTTTCTTT
.	.	TRBJ1-1	TRBV2	CASRVRGGSVNTEAFF	TGTGCCAGCCGAGTGAGGGGGGGAAGCGTGAACACTGAAGCTTTCTTT
.	.	TRBJ2-7	TRBV5-1	CASSLDRVGGYEQYF	TGCGCCAGCAGCTTGGACAGGGTTGGGGGTTACGAGCAGTACTTC
few	TRBD1	TRBJ1-6	TRBV18	CASSPGTGIEAGNSPLHF	TGTGCCAGCTCGCCCGGGACAGGGATTGAGGCAGGCAATTCACCCCTCCACTTT
.	TRBD1	TRBJ1-1	TRBV6-1	CASSCTGDSNTEAFF	TGTGCCAGCAGTTGCACAGGGGACTCGAACACTGAAGCTTTCTTT
.	.	TRBJ1-3	TRBV10-1	CASSEFTLSGTMGGNTIYF	TGCGCCAGCAGTGAATTCACCCTATCCGGGACAATGGGAGGAAACACCATATATTTT
.	.	TRBJ1-3	TRBV27	CASRPSGNSGNTIYF	TGTGCCAGCAGGCCGTCAGGGAATAGTGGAAACACCATATATTTT